This TCR beta chain appears in the sequencing data of a study of T cell responses to AZD1222 COVID-19 vaccine. TCRdb's table, derived via immunoSEQ multiplex PCR, lists solely in-frame clones and lacks some. The data contain around 84,000 clones, about 92% of them singletons. The sequence was obtained from an adult in good health. The source material was peripheral blood, sampled on day 0 of MenACWY control vaccination.

The CDR3 bases are TGTGCCATCAGTCGGGGACAGGGGGCTGAGAGAAACACCATATATTTT. Its protein is CAISRGQGAERNTIYF. The rearrangement uses TRBV10-3 and TRBJ1-3; 12 positions match TRBD1. V trimming: 5 bases; J trimming: 5 bases; junction bases outside the gene matches: 7. This CDR3 contains 16 residues. Germline loops: CDR1 ENHRY, CDR2 SYGVKD.